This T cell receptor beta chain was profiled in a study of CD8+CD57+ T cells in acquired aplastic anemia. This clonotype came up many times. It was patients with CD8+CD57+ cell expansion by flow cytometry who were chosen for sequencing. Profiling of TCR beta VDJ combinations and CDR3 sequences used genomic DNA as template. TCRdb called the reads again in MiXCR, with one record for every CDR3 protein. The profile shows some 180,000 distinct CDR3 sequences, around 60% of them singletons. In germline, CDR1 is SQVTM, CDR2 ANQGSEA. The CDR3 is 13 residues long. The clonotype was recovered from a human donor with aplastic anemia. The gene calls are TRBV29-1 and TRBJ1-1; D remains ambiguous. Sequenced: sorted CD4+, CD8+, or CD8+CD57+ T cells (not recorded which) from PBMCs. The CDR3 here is CTRACTENTEAFF. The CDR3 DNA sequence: TGCACTCGCGCTTGCACAGAGAACACTGAAGCTTTCTTT.